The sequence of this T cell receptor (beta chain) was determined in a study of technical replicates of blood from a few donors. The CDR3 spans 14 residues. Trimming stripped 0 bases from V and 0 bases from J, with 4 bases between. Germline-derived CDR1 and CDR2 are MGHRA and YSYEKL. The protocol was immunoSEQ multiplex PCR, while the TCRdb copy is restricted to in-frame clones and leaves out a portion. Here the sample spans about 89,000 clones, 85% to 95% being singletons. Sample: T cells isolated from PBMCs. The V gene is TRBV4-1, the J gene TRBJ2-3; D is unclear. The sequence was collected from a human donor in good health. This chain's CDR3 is CASSQDTSTDTQYF. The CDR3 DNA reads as TGCGCCAGCAGCCAAGATACTAGCACAGATACGCAGTATTTT.